These 14 T cell receptor beta chains share one sample of origin, sequenced in a study of post-analysis software for immune sequencing data. Study-level findings and limits: Patients used four to six TRBV segments, including TRBV5-6, TRBV5-1 and TRBV20-1, more often than controls.

The library was made from cDNA and included unique molecular identifiers. TCRdb reprocessed the PCR reads via MiXCR and lists one record per CDR3 protein. Of about 400,000 distinct CDR3 sequences listed, around 33% were seen once; the top ten hold roughly 13%. These TCRs' antigens remain unknown. Sequencing was carried out using blood. These receptors all stem from a girl aged 5 to 17 with multiple sclerosis.

CDR3 sequence: CASGHSYEQYF. CDR3 coding DNA: TGTGCCAGCGGACACTCATACGAGCAGTACTTC. The chain is built from TRBV6-2 or TRBV6-3 and TRBJ2-7; TRBD1 might be the D (5 bases). Trimming stripped 8 bases from V and 4 bases from J, with 9 bases between. Germline values: CDR1 MNHEY, CDR2 SVGEGT. CDR3 length equals 11 residues.

The chain combines TRBV6-1 with TRBJ1-1; no clear D gene. Germline V gene data show CDR1 as MNHNS and CDR2 as SASEGT. Trimming removed 3 bases at V and 2 bases at J, with 7 bases between. The CDR3 spans 13 residues. CDR3 DNA: TGTGCCAGCAGTGATTTGGGAAACACTGAAGCTTTCTTT. Translation gives CASSDLGNTEAFF.

The chain joins TRBV5-1 to TRBJ2-1; D gene unclear. Germline CDR1 SGHRS, CDR2 YFSETQ. CDR3 size: 15 residues. The germline V and J ends were trimmed by 0 bases and 0 bases, with 7 bases remaining between them. This CDR3 is CASSLGSSSYNEQFF. The CDR3 coding sequence is TGCGCCAGCAGCTTGGGGTCGAGCTCCTACAATGAGCAGTTCTTC.

This sequence joins TRBV28 and TRBJ2-5; D unresolved. Germline CDR1 is MDHEN and CDR2 is SYDVKM. Trimming shortened V by 6 bases and J by 1 base, and 6 bases separated the two germline ends. The CDR3 covers 12 residues. The chain's CDR3 is CASRSTQETQYF. The CDR3 bases are TGTGCCAGCAGATCAACCCAAGAGACCCAGTACTTC.

This clonotype was observed a few times. The chain recombines TRBV12-3 or TRBV12-4 with TRBJ1-4; the D is unclear. CDR3 length: 13 residues. V was trimmed by 1 base and J by 5 bases, leaving 5 bases between them. CDR3 DNA sequence: TGTGCCAGCAGTTTAGACGGGAATGAAAAACTGTTTTTT. The encoded protein is CASSLDGNEKLFF.

V and J are TRBV6-5 and TRBJ2-5, with 7 bases matching TRBD1. The CDR3 sequence is 14 residues long. The trim removed 1 base at V and 3 bases at J, leaving 2 bases unmatched. Germline CDR1 reads MNHEY; CDR2 reads SVGAGI. The CDR3 sequence: CASSYWQGEETQYF. CDR3 in DNA: TGTGCCAGCAGTTACTGGCAGGGGGAAGAGACCCAGTACTTC.

This clonotype has just one count. The V gene is TRBV29-1, the J gene TRBJ1-1, with a tentative D call TRBD1 (5 bases). CDR3 length: 17 residues. Germline V gene data show CDR1 as SQVTM and CDR2 as ANQGSEA. The V end was cut by 6 bases, the J end by 0 bases, with 23 bases between. The CDR3 DNA sequence: TGCAGCGTCACCGGGACGTTTCTCTTGGGCATGAACACTGAAGCTTTCTTT. Translating gives CSVTGTFLLGMNTEAFF.

This clonotype was seen a few times. The chain employs TRBV20-1 and TRBJ1-6; 8 bases match TRBD1. Looked up from germline, CDR1 is DFQATT and CDR2 is SNEGSKA (reference sequence). Losses at the gene ends were 6 bases for V and 10 bases for J; bases not matched to a gene: 11. This CDR3 comprises 14 residues. The CDR3 loop is CSARGTGLGSPLHF. CDR3 DNA sequence: TGCAGTGCCCGAGGGACAGGTCTTGGGTCACCCCTCCACTTT.

The genes are TRBV6-1 and TRBJ2-7; the D gene is possibly TRBD2 (5 bases). Germline loops: CDR1 MNHNS, CDR2 SASEGT. V lost 3 bases and J lost 3, with 18 bases in between. This CDR3 region has 16 residues. The CDR3, as DNA: TGTGCCAGCAGTGACCCGGTGGCTAGCCAATACTACGAGCAGTACTTC. Translating gives CASSDPVASQYYEQYF.

As regards this clonotype: A read error is possible here, since a much larger clone lies one base away. The CDR3 sequence is CASSLGTGQPYKQYF. The CDR3 DNA sequence: TGCGCCAGCAGCTTAGGGACAGGGCAACCCTACAAGCAGTACTTC. The chain combines TRBV5-1 with TRBJ2-4; 9 positions match TRBD1. Germline trimming cut 2 bases from V and 13 bases from J; bases unmatched to any gene: 13. CDR3 length equals 15 residues. Germline CDR1 is SGHRS and CDR2 is YFSETQ.

This clonotype was observed a few times. V usage is TRBV12-3 or TRBV12-4 and J usage is TRBJ2-5; TRBD1 aligns across 9 bases. V lost 4 bases and J lost 6; bases outside the gene matches: 6. The CDR3 consists of 14 residues. The CDR3 region has the DNA TGTGCCAGCAGTTGGACAGGGGTTGGGCAGACCCAGTACTTC. Its protein is CASSWTGVGQTQYF.

The chain links TRBV29-1 to TRBJ1-2; TRBD1 matches 7 bases. V lost 7 bases and J lost 8; bases outside the gene matches: 10. There are 12 residues in the CDR3. Per the germline V gene, CDR1 is SQVTM and CDR2 is ANQGSEA. CDR3 amino acids: CSAPDRDRGYTF. Written as DNA, the CDR3 is TGCAGCGCTCCCGACAGGGACCGCGGCTACACCTTC.

The rearrangement joins TRBV7-9 to TRBJ1-2; 8 bases align to TRBD1. CDR1 and CDR2 (germline): SEHNR, FQNEAQ (reference sequence). This CDR3 spans 14 amino acids. With 5 bases clipped from V and 2 bases from J, the junction kept 4 bases outside the gene matches. The CDR3 nucleotides are TGTGCCAGCAGCCCGGGACAGGTGAACTATGGCTACACCTTC. Its translation: CASSPGQVNYGYTF.

This clonotype has just a few counts. CDR3 DNA sequence: TGCAGTGCTCCGACAGGGGGGCATACGCAGTATTTT. This codes for CSAPTGGHTQYF. The rearrangement uses TRBV20-1 and TRBJ2-3, with TRBD1 matching 9 bases. The CDR3 runs 12 residues. Germline V gene lookup returns CDR1 DFQATT and CDR2 SNEGSKA (reference sequence). The J segment lost 7 bases and the V segment lost 5 bases, leaving 4 bases of the junction unmatched.